The clone carrying this T cell receptor (beta chain) was seen repeatedly, ten times or more. Its target is not known. These data come from a study of CD8+ T cells in alopecia areata. Across the whole study: By percentage of affected scalp area, the severity of treated patients was scored. General observations from the study: Among the top 100, expanded CD8+ clones, as well as scalp clonality, were significantly decreased by tofacitinib.

Treatment given: oral pan-JAK inhibitor, 5-10 mg twice daily. It was cDNA, reverse transcribed from extracted RNA, that served as the sequencing template. TCRdb keeps only in-frame clones here, not all; method: immunoSEQ multiplex PCR. The table lists more than 150,000 clones, about half of them singletons. Germline-derived CDR1 and CDR2 are LGHNA and YSLEER. The CDR3 is made up of 14 amino acids. Trimming left V 1 base short and J 0 bases short, with 6 bases between. Source: CD8+ T cells sorted from blood, taken around week 52, from a patient treated with tofacitinib. The source of this sequence is a human donor with alopecia areata. The chain recombines TRBV4-3 with TRBJ1-1; D call uncertain. This chain's CDR3 is CASSQGRMNTEAFF. The DNA of the CDR3 is TGCGCCAGCAGCCAAGGACGGATGAACACTGAAGCTTTCTTT.